This T cell receptor beta chain was found in a study of T-cell memory formation after mild COVID-19. TCRdb reanalysed the 5' RACE reads using MiXCR and keeps one entry per CDR3 protein. Here the sample spans 200,000 to 300,000 distinct CDR3 sequences, 16% being singletons. CDR3 length: 13 amino acids. Germline loops: CDR1 SGDLS, CDR2 YYNGEE. The germline V and J ends were trimmed by 0 bases and 5 bases, with 8 bases remaining between them. This clonotype turned up a few times. This receptor was obtained from a man younger than 35 who had mild COVID-19 (a few samples of this study predate the infection). Cell type and time point are not known. The specimen was PBMCs or a T cell subset sorted from them (not recorded which). The rearrangement uses TRBV9 and TRBJ1-1, with D tentatively TRBD1 (5 bases). CDR3 nucleotides: TGTGCCAGCAGCGTAGGGGGGAGTACTGAAGCTTTCTTT. Protein sequence: CASSVGGSTEAFF.